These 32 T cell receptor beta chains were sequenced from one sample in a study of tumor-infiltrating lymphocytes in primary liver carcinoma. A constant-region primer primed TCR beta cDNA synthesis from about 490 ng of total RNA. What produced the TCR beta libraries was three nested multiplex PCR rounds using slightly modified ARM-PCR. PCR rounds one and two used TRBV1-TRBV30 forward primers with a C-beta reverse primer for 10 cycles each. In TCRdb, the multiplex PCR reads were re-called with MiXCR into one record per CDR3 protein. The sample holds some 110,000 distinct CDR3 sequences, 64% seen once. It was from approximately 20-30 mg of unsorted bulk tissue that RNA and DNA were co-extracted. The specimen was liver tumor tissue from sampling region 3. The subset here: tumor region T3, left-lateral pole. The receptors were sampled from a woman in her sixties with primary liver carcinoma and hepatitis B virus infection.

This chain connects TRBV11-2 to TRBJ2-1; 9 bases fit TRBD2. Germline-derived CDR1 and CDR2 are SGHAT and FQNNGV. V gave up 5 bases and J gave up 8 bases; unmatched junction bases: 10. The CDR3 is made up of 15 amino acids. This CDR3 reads CASSIRREGPHEQFF. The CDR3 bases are TGTGCCAGCAGCATAAGGCGGGAGGGCCCCCATGAGCAGTTCTTC.

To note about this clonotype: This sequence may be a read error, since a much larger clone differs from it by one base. The DNA of the CDR3 is TGTGCCAACAGTGAATTTGCGGGGGGTCACAATGAGCAGTTCTTC. Amino acids: CANSEFAGGHNEQFF. This chain joins TRBV6-1 and TRBJ2-1, with TRBD2 identical over 8 bases. The CDR3 loop spans 15 amino acids. Germline loops: CDR1 MNHNS, CDR2 SASEGT.

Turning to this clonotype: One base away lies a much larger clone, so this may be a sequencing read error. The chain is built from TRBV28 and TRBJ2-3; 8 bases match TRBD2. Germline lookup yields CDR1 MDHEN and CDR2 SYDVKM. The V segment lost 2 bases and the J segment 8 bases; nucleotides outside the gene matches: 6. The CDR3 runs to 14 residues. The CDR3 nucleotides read TGTGCCAGCAGTTTAGTGCGGGAGGCAGTTACGCAGTATTTT. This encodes CASSLVREAVTQYF.

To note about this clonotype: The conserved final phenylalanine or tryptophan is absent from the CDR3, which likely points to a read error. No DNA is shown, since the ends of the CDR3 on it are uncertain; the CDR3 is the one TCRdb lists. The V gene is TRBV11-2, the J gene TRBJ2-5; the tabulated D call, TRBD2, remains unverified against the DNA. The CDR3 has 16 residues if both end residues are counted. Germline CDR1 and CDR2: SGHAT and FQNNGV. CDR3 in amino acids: CASSYSHGSGRETQYS.

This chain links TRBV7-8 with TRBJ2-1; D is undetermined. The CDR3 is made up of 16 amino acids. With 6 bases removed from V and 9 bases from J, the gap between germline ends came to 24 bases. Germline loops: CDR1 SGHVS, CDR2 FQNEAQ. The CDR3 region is CASRPSAGVSLTEQFF. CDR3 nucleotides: TGTGCCAGCAGACCTAGTGCTGGCGTATCCTTGACTGAGCAGTTCTTC. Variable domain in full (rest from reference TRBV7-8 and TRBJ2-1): GAGVSQSPRYKVAKRGQDVALRCDPISGHVSLFWYQQALGQGPEFLTYFQNEAQLDKSGLPSDRFFAERPEGSVSTLKIQRTQQEDSAVYLCASRPSAGVSLTEQFFGPGTRLTVL.

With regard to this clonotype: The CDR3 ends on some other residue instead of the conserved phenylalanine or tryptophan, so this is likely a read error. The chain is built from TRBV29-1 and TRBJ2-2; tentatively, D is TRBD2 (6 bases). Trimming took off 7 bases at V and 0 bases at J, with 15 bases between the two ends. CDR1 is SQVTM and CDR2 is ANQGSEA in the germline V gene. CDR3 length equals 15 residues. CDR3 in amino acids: CSAMGGLTNTGELFS. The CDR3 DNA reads TGCAGCGCCATGGGCGGACTAACGAACACCGGGGAGCTGTTTTCT.

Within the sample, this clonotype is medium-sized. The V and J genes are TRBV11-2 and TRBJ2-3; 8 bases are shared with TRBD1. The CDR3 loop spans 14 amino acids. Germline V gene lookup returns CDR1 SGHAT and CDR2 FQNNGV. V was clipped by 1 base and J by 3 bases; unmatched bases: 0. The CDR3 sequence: CASSLGTGTDTQYF. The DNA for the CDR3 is TGTGCCAGCAGCTTAGGGACAGGGACAGATACGCAGTATTTT.

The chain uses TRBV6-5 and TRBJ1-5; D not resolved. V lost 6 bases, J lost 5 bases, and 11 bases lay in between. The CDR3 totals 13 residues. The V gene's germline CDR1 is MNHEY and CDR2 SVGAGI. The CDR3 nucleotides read TGTGCCAGCAGAATTGGCCCCGATCAGCCCCAGCATTTT. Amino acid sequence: CASRIGPDQPQHF.

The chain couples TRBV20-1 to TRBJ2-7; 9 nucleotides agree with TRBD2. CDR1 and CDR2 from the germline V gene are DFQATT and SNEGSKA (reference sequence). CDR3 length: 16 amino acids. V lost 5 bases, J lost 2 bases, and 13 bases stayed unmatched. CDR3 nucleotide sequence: TGCAGTGCTCGTTCCACGCGGGAGGGCCCCACCTACGAGCAGTACTTC. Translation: CSARSTREGPTYEQYF.

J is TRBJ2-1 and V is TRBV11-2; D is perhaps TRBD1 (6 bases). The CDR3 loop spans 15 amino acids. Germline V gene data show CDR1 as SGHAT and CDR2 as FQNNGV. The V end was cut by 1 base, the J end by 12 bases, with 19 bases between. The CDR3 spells CASSLGWAGDSGQFF. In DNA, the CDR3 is TGTGCCAGCAGCTTAGGTTGGGCAGGGGATAGTGGGCAGTTCTTC.

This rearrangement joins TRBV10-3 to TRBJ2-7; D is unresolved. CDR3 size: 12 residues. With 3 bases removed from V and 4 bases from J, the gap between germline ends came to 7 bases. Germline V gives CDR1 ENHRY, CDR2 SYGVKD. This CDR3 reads CAISEAVYEQYF. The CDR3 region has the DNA TGTGCCATCAGTGAAGCAGTTTACGAGCAGTACTTC.

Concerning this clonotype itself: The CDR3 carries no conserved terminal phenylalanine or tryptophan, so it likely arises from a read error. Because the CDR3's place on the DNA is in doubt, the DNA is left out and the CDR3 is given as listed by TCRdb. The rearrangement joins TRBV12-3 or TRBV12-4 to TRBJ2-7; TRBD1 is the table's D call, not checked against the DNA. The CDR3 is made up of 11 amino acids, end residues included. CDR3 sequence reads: CASSLGRGIYS.

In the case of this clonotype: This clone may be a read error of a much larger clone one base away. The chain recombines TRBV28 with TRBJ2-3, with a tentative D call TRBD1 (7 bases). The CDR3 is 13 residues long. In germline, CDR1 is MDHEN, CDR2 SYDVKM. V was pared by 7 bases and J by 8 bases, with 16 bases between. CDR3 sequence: CASNTRQGGTQYF. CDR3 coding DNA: TGTGCCAGCAATACAAGACAGGGAGGTACGCAGTATTTT.

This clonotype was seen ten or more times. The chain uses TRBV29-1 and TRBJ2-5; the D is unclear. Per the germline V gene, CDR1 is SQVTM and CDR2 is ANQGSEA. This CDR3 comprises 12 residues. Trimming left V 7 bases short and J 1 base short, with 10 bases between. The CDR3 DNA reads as TGCAGCGCTGCCCACTTCCAAGAGACCCAGTACTTC. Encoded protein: CSAAHFQETQYF.

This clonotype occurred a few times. The CDR3 is CASSISRDKGGSTEAFF. The CDR3 DNA is TGTGCCAGCAGTATCTCCCGGGACAAGGGAGGTTCCACTGAAGCTTTCTTT. This sequence joins TRBV28 and TRBJ1-1; maybe TRBD1 (6 bases). From germline, CDR1 is MDHEN and CDR2 SYDVKM. V was trimmed by 5 bases and J by 4 bases, leaving 23 bases between them. The CDR3 consists of 17 residues.

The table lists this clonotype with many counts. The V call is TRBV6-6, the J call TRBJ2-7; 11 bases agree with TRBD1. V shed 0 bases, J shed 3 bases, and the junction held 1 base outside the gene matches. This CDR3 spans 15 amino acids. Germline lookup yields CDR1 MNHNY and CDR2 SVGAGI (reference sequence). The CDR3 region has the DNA TGTGCCAGCAGTTACTCCGGGACAGGGGGCTACGAGCAGTACTTC. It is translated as CASSYSGTGGYEQYF.

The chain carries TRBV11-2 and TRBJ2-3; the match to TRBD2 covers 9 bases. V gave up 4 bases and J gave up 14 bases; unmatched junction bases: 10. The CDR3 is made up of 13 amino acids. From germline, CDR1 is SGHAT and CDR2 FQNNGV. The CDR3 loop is CASSYGLARGRYF. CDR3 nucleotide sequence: TGTGCCAGCAGCTATGGACTAGCGAGAGGCCGGTATTTT. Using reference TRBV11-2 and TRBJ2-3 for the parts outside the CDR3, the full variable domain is EAGVAQSPRYKIIEKRQSVAFWCNPISGHATLYWYQQILGQGPKLLIQFQNNGVVDDSQLPKDRFSAERLKGVDSTLKIQPAKLEDSAVYLCASSYGLARGRYFGPGTRLTVL.

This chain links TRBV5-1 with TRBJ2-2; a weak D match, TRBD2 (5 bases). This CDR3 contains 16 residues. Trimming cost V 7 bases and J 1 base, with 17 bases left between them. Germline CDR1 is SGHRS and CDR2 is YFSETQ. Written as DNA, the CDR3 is TGCGCCAGCTTCTCCCGGGAAGGGCTGAACACCGGGGAGCTGTTTTTT. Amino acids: CASFSREGLNTGELFF.

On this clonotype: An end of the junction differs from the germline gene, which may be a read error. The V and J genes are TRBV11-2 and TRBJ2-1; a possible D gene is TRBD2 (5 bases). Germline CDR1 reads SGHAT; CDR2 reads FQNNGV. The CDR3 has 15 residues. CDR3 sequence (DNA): TGTACCAGCAGCTTAGTAAGCGGCACTTCCTTTGGGCCGTTCTTC. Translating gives CTSSLVSGTSFGPFF.

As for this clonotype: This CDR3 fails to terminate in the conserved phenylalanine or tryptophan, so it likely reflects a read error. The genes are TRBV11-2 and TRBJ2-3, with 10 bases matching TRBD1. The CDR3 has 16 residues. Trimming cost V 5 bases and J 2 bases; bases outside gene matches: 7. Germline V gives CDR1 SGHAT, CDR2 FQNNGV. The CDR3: CASSPWTGGDTDTQYS. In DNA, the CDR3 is TGTGCCAGCAGCCCGTGGACAGGGGGAGACACAGATACGCAGTATTCT.

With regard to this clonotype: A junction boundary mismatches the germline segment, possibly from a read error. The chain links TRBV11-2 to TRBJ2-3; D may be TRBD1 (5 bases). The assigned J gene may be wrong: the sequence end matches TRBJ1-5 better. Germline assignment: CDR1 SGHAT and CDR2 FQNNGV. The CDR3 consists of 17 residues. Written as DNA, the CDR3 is TGTGCCTGCAGCTTAGAGGTTCGGACGGGGGTAACAGATACGCAGCATTTT. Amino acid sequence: CACSLEVRTGVTDTQHF.

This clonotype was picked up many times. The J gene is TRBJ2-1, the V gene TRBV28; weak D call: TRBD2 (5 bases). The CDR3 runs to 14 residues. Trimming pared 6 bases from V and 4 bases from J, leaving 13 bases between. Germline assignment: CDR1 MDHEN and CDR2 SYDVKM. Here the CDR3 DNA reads TGTGCCAGCAGGAGGGTCGGGGAATACAATGAGCAGTTCTTC. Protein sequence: CASRRVGEYNEQFF. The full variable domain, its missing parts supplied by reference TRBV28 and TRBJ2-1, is DVKVTQSSRYLVKRTGEKVFLECVQDMDHENMFWYRQDPGLGLRLIYFSYDVKMKEKGDIPEGYSVSREKKERFSLILESASTNQTSMYLCASRRVGEYNEQFFGPGTRLTVL.

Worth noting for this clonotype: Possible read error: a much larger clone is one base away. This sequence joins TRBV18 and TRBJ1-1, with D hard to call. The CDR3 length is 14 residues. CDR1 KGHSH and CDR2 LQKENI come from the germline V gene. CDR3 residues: CTSSPYSQGTEAFF. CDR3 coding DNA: TGTACCAGCTCACCATATTCCCAAGGGACTGAAGCTTTCTTT.

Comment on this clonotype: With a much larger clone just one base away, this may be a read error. The CDR3 loop is CASGAPLVYEQYF. The CDR3 coding sequence is TGTGCCAGCGGGGCGCCACTAGTCTACGAGCAGTACTTC. V is TRBV28 and J is TRBJ2-7, with D possibly called TRBD1 or TRBD2 (5 bases each). The V gene lost 8 bases and the J gene lost 3 bases, with 14 bases spanning the gap. Germline-derived CDR1 and CDR2 are MDHEN and SYDVKM. The CDR3 loop spans 13 amino acids.

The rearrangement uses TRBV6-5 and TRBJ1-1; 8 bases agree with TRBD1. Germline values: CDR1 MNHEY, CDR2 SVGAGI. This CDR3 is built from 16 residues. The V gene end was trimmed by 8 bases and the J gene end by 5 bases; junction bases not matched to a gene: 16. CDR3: CASGSGQGGFRTEAFF. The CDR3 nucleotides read TGTGCCAGCGGGTCAGGACAGGGTGGATTTAGAACTGAAGCTTTCTTT.

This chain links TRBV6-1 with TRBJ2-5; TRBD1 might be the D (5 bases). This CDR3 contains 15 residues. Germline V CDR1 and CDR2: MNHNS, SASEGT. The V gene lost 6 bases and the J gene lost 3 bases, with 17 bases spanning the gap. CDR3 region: CASRYWKDSEETQYF. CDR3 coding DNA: TGTGCCAGCAGGTACTGGAAAGACAGTGAAGAGACCCAGTACTTC.

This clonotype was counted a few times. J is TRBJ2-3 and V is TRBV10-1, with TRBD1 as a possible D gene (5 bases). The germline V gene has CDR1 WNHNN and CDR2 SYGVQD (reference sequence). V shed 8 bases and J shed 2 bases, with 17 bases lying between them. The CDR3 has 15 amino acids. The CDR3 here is CASRSVGHNTDTQYF. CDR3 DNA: TGCGCCAGCCGGTCCGTTGGACACAACACAGATACGCAGTATTTT.

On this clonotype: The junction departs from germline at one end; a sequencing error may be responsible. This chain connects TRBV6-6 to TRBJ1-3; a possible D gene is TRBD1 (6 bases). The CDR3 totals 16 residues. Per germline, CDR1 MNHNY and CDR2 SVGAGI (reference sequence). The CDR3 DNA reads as TGTGCCGGCAGTTACTCGACAGGAGGCTCTGGAAACACCATATATTTT. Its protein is CAGSYSTGGSGNTIYF.

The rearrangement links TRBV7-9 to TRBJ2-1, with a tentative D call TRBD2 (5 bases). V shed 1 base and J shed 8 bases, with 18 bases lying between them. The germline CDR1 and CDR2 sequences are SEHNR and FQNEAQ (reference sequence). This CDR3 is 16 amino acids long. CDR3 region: CASSLGSLEGADEQFF. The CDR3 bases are TGTGCCAGCAGCTTAGGATCTCTAGAGGGAGCCGATGAGCAGTTCTTC.

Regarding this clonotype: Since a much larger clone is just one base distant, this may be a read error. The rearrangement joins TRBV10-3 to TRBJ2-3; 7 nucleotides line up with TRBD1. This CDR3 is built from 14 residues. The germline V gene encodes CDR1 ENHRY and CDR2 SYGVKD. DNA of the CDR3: TGTACCATCCGACAGGGCACAAGCACAGATACGCAGTATTTT. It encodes CTIRQGTSTDTQYF.

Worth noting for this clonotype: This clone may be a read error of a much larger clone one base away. CDR3 DNA sequence: TGTACCAGCAGCTTACAGACGAATTCACCCCTCCACTTT. The encoded protein is CTSSLQTNSPLHF. The chain links TRBV7-9 to TRBJ1-6; D unclear. The CDR3 totals 13 residues. Germline CDR1 reads SEHNR; CDR2 reads FQNEAQ (reference sequence).

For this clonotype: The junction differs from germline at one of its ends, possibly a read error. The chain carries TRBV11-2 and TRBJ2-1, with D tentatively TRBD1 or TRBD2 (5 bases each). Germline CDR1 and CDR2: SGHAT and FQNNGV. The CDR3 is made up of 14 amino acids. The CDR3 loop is CASRLDGDRSEQFF. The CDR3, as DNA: TGTGCCAGCCGCTTAGATGGGGACCGCAGTGAGCAGTTCTTC.